A selection of T cell receptor beta chains follows, all from one sample in a study of OX40 agonist ivuxolimab in advanced cancers. Clones were sequenced by immunoSEQ multiplex PCR, and TCRdb holds only the in-frame ones, with some missing. The sample includes approximately 81,000 clones, approximately 94% of them seen just once. Here the sequenced sample was CD4+ or CD8+ T cells sorted from blood, taken in a trial of the OX40 agonist ivuxolimab. The receptors here all came from an adult with an advanced solid tumor such as melanoma, head and neck, liver or kidney cancer. Both conserved end residues are part of each CDR3. The order of the fields is V gene, CDR3 protein.

TRBV5-6	CASSLEAGGEQYF
TRBV28	CASSPSGQEDEQYF
TRBV4-3	CASSQDGDEQYF
TRBV12-2	CASRLPQGAGVATEAFF
TRBV7-6	CASSSLSGVGTEAFF
TRBV6-5	CASSYARLDMNTEAFF
TRBV7-7	CASSSYLGLQETQYF
TRBV4-1	CASSQEASPYEQYF
TRBV19	CASSISDSNNEQFF
TRBV5-4	CASSLDPPGYTGELFF
TRBV11-2	CASSFSRNQPQHF
TRBV4-1	CASSLGPGAGNQPQHF
TRBV27	CASSLSLAGINEQFF
TRBV6-7	CASSYRGRFPGEQYF
TRBV27	CASSLDRDYNEQFF
TRBV27	CASSYIPIDRRDEQYF
TRBV4-1	CASSPGQSSYEQYF
TRBV6-5	CASSHRAPNTEAFF
TRBV7-9	CASSPPDRVHEQFF
TRBV4-3	CASSQALREAYNEQFF
TRBV4-1	CASSQGAGYEQYF
TRBV28	CASSWDYEQYF